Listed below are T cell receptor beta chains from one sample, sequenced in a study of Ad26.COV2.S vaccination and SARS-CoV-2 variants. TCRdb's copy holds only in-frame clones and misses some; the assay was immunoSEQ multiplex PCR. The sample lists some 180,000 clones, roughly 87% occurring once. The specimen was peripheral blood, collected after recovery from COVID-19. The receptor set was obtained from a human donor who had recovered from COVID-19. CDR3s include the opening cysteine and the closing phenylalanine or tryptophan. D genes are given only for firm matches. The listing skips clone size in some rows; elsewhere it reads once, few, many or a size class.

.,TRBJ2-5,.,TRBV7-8,TGTGCCAGCAGCTTAGTAACTTTTCAAGAGACCCAGTACTTC,CASSLVTFQETQYF
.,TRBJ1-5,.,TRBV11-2,TGTGCCAGCAGCTTAGACGGGAGCAATCAGCCCCAGCATTTT,CASSLDGSNQPQHF
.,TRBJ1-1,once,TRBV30,TGTGCCTGTTGGGGAGGAATGAACACTGAAGCTTTCTTT,CACWGGMNTEAFF
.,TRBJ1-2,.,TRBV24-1,TGTGCCACCAGTGACCCCTCCACAGGGATCTATGGCTACACCTTC,CATSDPSTGIYGYTF
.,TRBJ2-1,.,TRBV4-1,TGCGCCAGCAGCCAAGATATGGGGGATGAGCAGTTCTTC,CASSQDMGDEQFF
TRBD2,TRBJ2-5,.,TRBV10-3,TGTGCCATCAGTCCGACTAGCGGGAGACCCAGCGAAGAGACCCAGTACTTC,CAISPTSGRPSEETQYF
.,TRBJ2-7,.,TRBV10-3,TGTGCCATCAGGCCCTCCATTGGCGAGCAGTACTTC,CAIRPSIGEQYF
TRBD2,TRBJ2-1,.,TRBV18,TGTGCCAGCTCAGAGCTAGCGGCTACCTACAATGAGCAGTTCTTC,CASSELAATYNEQFF
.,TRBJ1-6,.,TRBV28,TGTGCCAGCAGTTTAGGGATTTCACCCCTCCACTTT,CASSLGISPLHF
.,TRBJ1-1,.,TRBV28,TGTGCCACCTTCCGGGCCTTGAACACTGAAGCTTTCTTT,CATFRALNTEAFF
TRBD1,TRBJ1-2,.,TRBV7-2,TGTGCCAGCAGCTTAGGACAGGGAGGCTATGGCTACACCTTC,CASSLGQGGYGYTF
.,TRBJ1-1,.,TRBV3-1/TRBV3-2,TGTGCCAGCAGCCCGACGCAGGTCGCAACTGAAGCTTTCTTT,CASSPTQVATEAFF
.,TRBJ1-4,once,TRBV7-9,TGTGCCAGCAGCCCGGACGAGGGCGAAAAACTGTTTTTT,CASSPDEGEKLFF
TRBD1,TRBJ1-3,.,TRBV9,TGTGCCAGCAGTTTTACTACAGGGGACTCTGGAAACACCATATATTTT,CASSFTTGDSGNTIYF
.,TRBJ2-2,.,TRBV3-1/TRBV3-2,TGTGCCAGCAGACCCGGGACTTGGAACACCGGGGAGCTGTTTTTT,CASRPGTWNTGELFF
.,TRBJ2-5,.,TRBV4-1,TGCGCCAGCAGCCAAGGAAATAGGCAAGAGACCCAGTACTTC,CASSQGNRQETQYF
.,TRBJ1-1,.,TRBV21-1,TGTGCCAGCAGCGCCCACAGGGAACCGCGGAACACTGAAGCTTTCTTT,CASSAHREPRNTEAFF
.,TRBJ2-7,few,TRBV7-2,TGTGCCAGCAGCTTAATGCCCTACGAGCAGTACTTC,CASSLMPYEQYF
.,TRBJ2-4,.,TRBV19,TGTGCCAGTAGTACCTCTAGGGTAGCCAAAAACATTCAGTACTTC,CASSTSRVAKNIQYF
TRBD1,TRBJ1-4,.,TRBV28,TGTGCCAGCAGTTCGGGACAGGATAATGAAAAACTGTTTTTT,CASSSGQDNEKLFF
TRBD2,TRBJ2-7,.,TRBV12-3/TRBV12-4,TGTGCCAGCAGTTATGGGGGGGGCGAGCAGTACTTC,CASSYGGGEQYF
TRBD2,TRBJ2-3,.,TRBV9,TGTGCCAGCAGCGTAGTTACTAGCGGAGGCACAGATACGCAGTATTTT,CASSVVTSGGTDTQYF
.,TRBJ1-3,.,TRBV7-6,TGTGCCAGCAGCCCCCAAGGGAGCACCATATATTTT,CASSPQGSTIYF
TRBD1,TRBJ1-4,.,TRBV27,TGTGCCAGCAGTCCCGGACAGGGTAGTGGTGAAAAACTGTTTTTT,CASSPGQGSGEKLFF
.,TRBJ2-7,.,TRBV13,TGTGCCAGCAGCTTAGAGGCTGGCGAGCAGTACTTC,CASSLEAGEQYF
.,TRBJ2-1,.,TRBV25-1,TGTGCCAGCAGTGTGGCAGGCGCTTACAATGAGCAGTTCTTC,CASSVAGAYNEQFF
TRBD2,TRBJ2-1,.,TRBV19,TGTGCCAGTAGTACCGGGACTAGCGGTTACAATGAGCAGTTCTTC,CASSTGTSGYNEQFF
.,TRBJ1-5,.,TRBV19,TGTGCCAGTAGGAGGAGGGAATCTAGCAATCAGCCCCAGCATTTT,CASRRRESSNQPQHF
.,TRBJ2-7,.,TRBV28,TGTGCCAGCAGTTTATATTGGTACGAGCAGTACTTC,CASSLYWYEQYF
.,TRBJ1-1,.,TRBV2,TGTGCCAGCAGCCTCCGGGATAGGGACCACACGGTGGGAGCTTTCTTT,CASSLRDRDHTVGAFF
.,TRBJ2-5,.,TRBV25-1,TGTGCCAGCAGCTCCCAGAGGGGGAGGGCCGAGGAGACCCAGTACTTC,CASSSQRGRAEETQYF
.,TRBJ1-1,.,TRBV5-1,TGCGCCAGCACGACAGGCGCGAACACTGAAGCTTTCTTT,CASTTGANTEAFF
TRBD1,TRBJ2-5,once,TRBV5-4,TGTGCCAGCAGCTCTTCTTGGACAGGATTGGAGACCCAGTACTTC,CASSSSWTGLETQYF
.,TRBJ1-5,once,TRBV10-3,TGTGCCATCAGTGAGATCGGCGATAGCAATCAGCCCCAGCATTTT,CAISEIGDSNQPQHF
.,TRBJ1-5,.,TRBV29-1,TGCAGCGTTGTATGGGGTAGCAATCAGCCCCAGCATTTT,CSVVWGSNQPQHF
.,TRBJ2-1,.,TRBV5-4,TGTGCCAGCAGCTCTGGAGCCCCGGGACACTACAATGAGCAGTTCTTC,CASSSGAPGHYNEQFF
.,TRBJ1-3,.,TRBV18,TGTGCCAGCTCACCACCGGGGCTCTCTGGAAACACCATATATTTT,CASSPPGLSGNTIYF
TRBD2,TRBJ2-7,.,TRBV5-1,TGCGCCAGCAGCTGGACTAGCTACTCCTACGAGCAGTACTTC,CASSWTSYSYEQYF
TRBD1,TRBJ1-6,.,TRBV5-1,TGCGCCAGCAGCTTGACAGGGGGCGACTCCTATAATTCACCCCTCCACTTT,CASSLTGGDSYNSPLHF
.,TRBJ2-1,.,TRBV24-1,TGTGCCACCAGTGATTGGGGCTACAATGAGCAGTTCTTC,CATSDWGYNEQFF
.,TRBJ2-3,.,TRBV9,TGTGCCAGCAGCGTCTCGGGGACAGATACGCAGTATTTT,CASSVSGTDTQYF
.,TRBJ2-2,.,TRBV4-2,TGTGCCAGCAGCCAAGAGGGGACTCACCGAAGAGGGGAGCTGTTTTTT,CASSQEGTHRRGELFF
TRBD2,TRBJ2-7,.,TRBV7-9,TGTGCCAGCAGCCTGACTAGCGCCGCCTACGAGCAGTACTTC,CASSLTSAAYEQYF